The 8 T cell receptor beta chains listed next were all sequenced from one sample in a study of cytomegalovirus exposure and HLA in healthy donors. The study ran its PCR with 60 Vbeta and 13 Jbeta primers. Clones were read by immunoSEQ multiplex PCR, and TCRdb kept only the in-frame ones, dropping some. The sample lists about 170,000 clones; about 76% were seen once. The sample consisted of PBMCs. The source of these receptors is a woman under 30 in good health and CMV-seropositive.

As concerns this clone: The junction and the germline gene differ at one end; a read error may be behind it. This chain joins TRBV6-6 and TRBJ2-3; tentative D call: TRBD1 (6 bases). Germline values: CDR1 MNHNY, CDR2 SVGAGI (reference sequence). The CDR3 is made up of 14 amino acids. The CDR3 DNA reads TGTGCCAGCAGTGACTCAGGGGAAACAGATACGCAGTATTTT. The encoded protein is CASSDSGETDTQYF.

This clone was counted a few times. The V and J genes are TRBV11-2 and TRBJ2-4; TRBD1 matches at 7 bases. V trimming: 3 bases; J trimming: 1 base; junction bases outside the gene matches: 3. CDR1 is SGHAT, CDR2 FQNNGV, per germline. CDR3 length equals 15 residues. Here the CDR3 reads CASSLLDRAKNIQYF. In nucleotides, the CDR3 is TGTGCCAGCAGCTTGCTGGACAGGGCCAAAAACATTCAGTACTTC.

The chain carries TRBV4-2 and TRBJ1-1, with D unclear. Looked up from germline, CDR1 is LGHNA and CDR2 is YNFKEQ. The V and J ends lost 0 bases and 8 bases respectively, with 7 bases between them. This CDR3 comprises 12 residues. In DNA form, the CDR3 reads TGTGCCAGCAGCCAAGAGGGCAGAGAAGCTTTCTTT. Translated, it gives CASSQEGREAFF.

The chain is built from TRBV7-9 and TRBJ1-4; D remains unclear. In germline, CDR1 is SEHNR, CDR2 FQNEAQ (reference sequence). CDR3 size: 13 residues. Deletions cut 0 bases from V and 8 bases from J, with 7 bases between. CDR3 bases: TGTGCCAGCAGCTTAGCCGGGAGCGAAAAACTGTTTTTT. This translates into CASSLAGSEKLFF.

A few counts support this clone. The J gene is TRBJ1-6, the V gene TRBV5-1; no clear D gene. Germline-derived CDR1 and CDR2 are SGHRS and YFSETQ. The V gene lost 0 bases and the J gene lost 4 bases, with 5 bases spanning the gap. This CDR3 region has 14 residues. In DNA form, the CDR3 reads TGCGCCAGCAGCTTGGACAATTATAATTCACCCCTCCACTTT. This encodes CASSLDNYNSPLHF.

The genes are TRBV9 and TRBJ2-2; D is undetermined. In germline, CDR1 is SGDLS, CDR2 YYNGEE. CDR3 length equals 14 residues. Trimming stripped 4 bases from V and 7 bases from J, with 14 bases between. The CDR3 bases are TGTGCCAGCAGCAGAAGTGAGAGAATCGGGGAGCTGTTTTTT. It encodes CASSRSERIGELFF.

The chain couples TRBV30 to TRBJ2-2; D may be TRBD1 (5 bases). Trimming removed 3 bases from V and 0 bases from J, with 14 bases in between. From germline, CDR1 is GTSNPN and CDR2 SVGIG (reference sequence). This CDR3 is built from 16 residues. The CDR3 reads CAWRDLETANTGELFF. CDR3 DNA: TGTGCCTGGAGGGACCTAGAGACAGCGAACACCGGGGAGCTGTTTTTT.

The gene calls are TRBV5-6 and TRBJ2-2; D ambiguous. Germline V gene lookup returns CDR1 SGHDT and CDR2 YYEEEE. The CDR3 consists of 14 residues. Trimming removed 0 bases from V and 5 bases from J, with 8 bases in between. CDR3 coding DNA: TGTGCCAGCAGCTTGGAACAGATTACCGGGGAGCTGTTTTTT. Translating it yields CASSLEQITGELFF.